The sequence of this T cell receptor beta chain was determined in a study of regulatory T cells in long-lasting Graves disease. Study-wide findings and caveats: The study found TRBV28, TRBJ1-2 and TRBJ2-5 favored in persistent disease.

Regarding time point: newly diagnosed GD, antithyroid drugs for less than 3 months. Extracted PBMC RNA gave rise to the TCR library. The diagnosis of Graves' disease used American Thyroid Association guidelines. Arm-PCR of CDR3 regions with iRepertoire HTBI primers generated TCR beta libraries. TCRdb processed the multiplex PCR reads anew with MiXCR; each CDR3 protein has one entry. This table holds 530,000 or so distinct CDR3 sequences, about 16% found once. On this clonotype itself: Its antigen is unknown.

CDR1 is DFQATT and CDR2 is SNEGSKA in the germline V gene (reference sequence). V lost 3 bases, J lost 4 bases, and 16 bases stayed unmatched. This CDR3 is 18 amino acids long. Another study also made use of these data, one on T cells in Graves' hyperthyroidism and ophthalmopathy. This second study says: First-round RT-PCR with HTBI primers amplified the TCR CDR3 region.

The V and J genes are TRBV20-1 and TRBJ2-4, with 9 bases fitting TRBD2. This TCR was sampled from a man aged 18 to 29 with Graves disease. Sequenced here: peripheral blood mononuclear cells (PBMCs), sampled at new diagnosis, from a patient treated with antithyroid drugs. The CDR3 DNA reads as TGCAGTGCTAGGGGGGGTCTAGCGGGGCTCCGGGGGAAAAACATTCAGTACTTC. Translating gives CSARGGLAGLRGKNIQYF.